This is a list of T cell receptor beta chains from one sample in a study of T cell clonotyping in hematopoietic cell transplantation. TCRdb's table, derived via immunoSEQ multiplex PCR, lists solely in-frame clones and lacks some. The table has about 8,100 clones, roughly 89% seen once. Sequencing was performed on peripheral blood mononuclear cells, taken at the time of graft-versus-host disease after allogeneic stem cell transplant. These receptors originate from a male patient aged 60 to 75 who had an allogeneic stem cell transplant from a related donor, so the T cells may come from the graft donor. Some clones in this sample may be carry-over from other donors' samples. Each CDR3 is given without its conserved first and last residue. D genes are given only for firm matches. Clone size appears in some rows only: once, few, many, or a class for an expanded clone.

J | V | size | D | CDR3
TRBJ2-5 | TRBV7-2 | - | TRBD2 | ASSRGGQETQY
TRBJ1-1 | TRBV6-5 | - | - | ASVGSF
TRBJ2-3 | TRBV6-5 | - | TRBD1 | ASSLDRGRGEDTQY
TRBJ1-4 | TRBV6-5 | - | - | ASKGPGGKLF
TRBJ1-5 | TRBV7-9 | - | - | ASSLQGSNQPQH
TRBJ2-1 | TRBV19 | - | - | ASSKAGPTRDEQF
TRBJ2-7 | TRBV6-1 | - | - | ASSELTASSYEQY
TRBJ1-2 | TRBV28 | - | - | ASRGEALGYYGYT
TRBJ2-5 | TRBV30 | - | - | AWRTTGTQETQY
TRBJ1-5 | TRBV5-6 | once | TRBD1 | ASSSGQGAGNQPQH
TRBJ2-5 | TRBV6-6 | once | TRBD2 | ASTFGGGTETQY